Given below is one TCR beta chain in context. The antigen this receptor binds is unknown. Base qualities are not recorded, but no much larger clone differs from it by a single base. These data are taken from a study of blood T cell repertoires in COVID-19 (TCRdb year 2020). Describing the broader study: Samples covering the acute and convalescent phases of COVID-19 were provided by collaborators in the United States, Italy and Spain. Deeply sampled blood TCRbeta repertoires from subjects exposed to, actively infected with, or recovered from COVID-19 were included in the dataset. A freely available public database, intended as a resource for researchers studying the immune response to SARS-CoV-2, is where the repertoires were released. Samples were obtained from the ongoing ImmuneRACE study (first 160 participants) and from approximately 1,200 subjects provided by 6 global collaborators. HLA class I and class II types, where available, came from metadata supplied by the sample provider rather than from assay-based typing. A de-identified subject ID, COVID-19 status, age in years and sex were almost always included in the sample metadata. The material from the prospective study consisted of cDNA or gDNA derived from T cells, B-cell-depleted T cells, or PBMCs.

TCRbeta CDR3 regions were amplified from genomic DNA by means of the immunoSEQ Assay, a bias-controlled multiplex PCR. Under the source paper's analysis protocol: The number of nucleated cells in each sample was estimated by amplification of reference gene primers within the assay. To quantify the absolute abundance of each unique TCRbeta CDR3 rearrangement, sequence reads were collapsed and filtered. For each sample, productive Simpson clonality was calculated as the square root of Simpson's diversity index across productive rearrangements. Sourced from immuneACCESS, this table was stored by TCRdb with only in-frame sequences that have V and J called. A share of the clones is absent; for the studies checked, an unresolved V gene accounts for under half, and the remainder has no known explanation. V, J and clone size derive from that table, while D and trimming were established from the DNA sequence. The sample yields 200,000 to 300,000 clones; just under 85% were counted once. The ten largest clones represent 6% to 7% of the sample.

Collaborating institutions collected whole blood in K2EDTA tubes following their own protocols. Collaborator samples were shipped for TCRbeta analysis as frozen whole blood, isolated PBMCs, or DNA extracted from either sample type. The CDR3, cysteine through phenylalanine, is 15 amino acids long. Only the CDR3 region is kept as DNA, spanning 45 bases read in frame from base 1. Looking up the germline V gene yields CDR1 MGHRA and CDR2 YSYEKL. V is pruned by 0 bases and J by 8 bases, leaving 6 bases of the junction without a gene match. Points the paper makes about the study in general: Clinical and demographic metadata were provided uncurated, with the amount varying by source and participant.

The source of this sequence is an older woman with active or convalescent COVID-19. Sequenced sample: peripheral blood. The rearrangement joined TRBV4-1 to TRBJ2-1, and 8 junctional nucleotides match TRBD2. The DNA reads as follows: TGCGCCAGCAGCCAAGATATAGGTAGCGGGGATGAGCAGTTCTTC. Its protein is CASSQDIGSGDEQFF.